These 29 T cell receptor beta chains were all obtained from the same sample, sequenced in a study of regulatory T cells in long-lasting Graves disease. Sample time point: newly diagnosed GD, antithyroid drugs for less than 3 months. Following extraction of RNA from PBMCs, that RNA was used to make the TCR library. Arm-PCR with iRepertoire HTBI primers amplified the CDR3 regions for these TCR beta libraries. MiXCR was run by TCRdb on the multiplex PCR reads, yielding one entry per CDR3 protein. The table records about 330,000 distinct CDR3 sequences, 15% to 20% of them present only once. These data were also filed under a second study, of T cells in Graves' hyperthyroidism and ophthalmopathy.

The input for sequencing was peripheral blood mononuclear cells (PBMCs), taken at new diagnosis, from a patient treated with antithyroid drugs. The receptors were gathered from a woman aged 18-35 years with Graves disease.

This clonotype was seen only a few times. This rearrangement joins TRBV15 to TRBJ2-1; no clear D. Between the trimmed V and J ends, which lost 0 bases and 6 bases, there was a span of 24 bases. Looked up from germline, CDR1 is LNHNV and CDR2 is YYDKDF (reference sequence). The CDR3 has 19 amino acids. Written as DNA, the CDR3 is TGTGCCACCAGCAGAGAATTTAGCTGGACCACCTACGAAGGCAATGAGCAGTTCTTC. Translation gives CATSREFSWTTYEGNEQFF.

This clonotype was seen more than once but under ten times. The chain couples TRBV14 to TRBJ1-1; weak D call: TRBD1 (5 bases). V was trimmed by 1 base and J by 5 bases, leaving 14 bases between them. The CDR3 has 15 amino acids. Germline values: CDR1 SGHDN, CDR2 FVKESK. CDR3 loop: CASSQGSQGNTEAFF. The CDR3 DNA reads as TGTGCCAGCAGCCAAGGGTCCCAGGGAAATACTGAAGCTTTCTTT. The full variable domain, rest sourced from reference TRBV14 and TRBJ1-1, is EAGVTQFPSHSVIEKGQTVTLRCDPISGHDNLYWYRRVMGKEIKFLLHFVKESKQDESGMPNNRFLAERTGGTYSTLKVQPAELEDSGVYFCASSQGSQGNTEAFFGQGTRLTVV.

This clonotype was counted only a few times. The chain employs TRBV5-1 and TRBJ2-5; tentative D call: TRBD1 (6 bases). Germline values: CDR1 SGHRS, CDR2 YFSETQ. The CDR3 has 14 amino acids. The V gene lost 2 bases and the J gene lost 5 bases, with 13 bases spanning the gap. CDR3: CASSFARGGETQYF. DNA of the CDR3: TGCGCCAGCAGCTTCGCCAGGGGTGGGGAGACCCAGTACTTC.

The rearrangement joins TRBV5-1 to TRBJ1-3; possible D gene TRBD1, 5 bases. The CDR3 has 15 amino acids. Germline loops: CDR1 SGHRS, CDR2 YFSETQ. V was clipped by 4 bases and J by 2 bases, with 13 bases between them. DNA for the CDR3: TGCGCCAGCAGCCCCTCGGGAGGGGCTGGAAACACCATATATTTT. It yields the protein CASSPSGGAGNTIYF. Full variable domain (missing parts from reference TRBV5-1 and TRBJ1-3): KAGVTQTPRYLIKTRGQQVTLSCSPISGHRSVSWYQQTPGQGLQFLFEYFSETQRNKGNFPGRFSGRQFSNSRSEMNVSTLELGDSALYLCASSPSGGAGNTIYFGEGSWLTVV.

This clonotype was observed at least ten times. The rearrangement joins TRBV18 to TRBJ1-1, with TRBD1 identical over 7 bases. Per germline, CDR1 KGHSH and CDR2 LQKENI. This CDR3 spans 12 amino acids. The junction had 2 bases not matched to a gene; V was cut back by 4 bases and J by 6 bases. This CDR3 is CASSLQGSEAFF. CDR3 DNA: TGTGCCAGCTCACTACAGGGGTCTGAAGCTTTCTTT.

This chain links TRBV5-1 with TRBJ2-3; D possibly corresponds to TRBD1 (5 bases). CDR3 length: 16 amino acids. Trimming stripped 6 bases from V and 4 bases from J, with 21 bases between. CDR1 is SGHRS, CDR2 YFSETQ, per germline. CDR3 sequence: CASTEYGQSQPDTQYF. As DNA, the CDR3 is TGCGCCAGCACCGAATACGGACAAAGCCAGCCAGATACGCAGTATTTT.

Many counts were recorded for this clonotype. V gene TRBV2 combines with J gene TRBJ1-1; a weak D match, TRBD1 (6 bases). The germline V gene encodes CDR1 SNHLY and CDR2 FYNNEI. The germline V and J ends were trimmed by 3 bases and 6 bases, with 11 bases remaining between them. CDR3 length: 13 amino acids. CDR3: CASSETGVAEAFF. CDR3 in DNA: TGTGCCAGCAGTGAGACAGGAGTTGCTGAAGCTTTCTTT.

DNA of the CDR3: TGTGCCAGCAGCTCCCCCAAGCACCCCTGTGTCTCATGGCGGGAGATCTACGAGCAGTACTTC. Its protein is CASSSPKHPCVSWREIYEQYF. V and J are TRBV5-4 and TRBJ2-7, with 7 bases fitting TRBD2. The CDR3 is 21 amino acids. The V segment lost 3 bases and the J segment 3 bases; nucleotides outside the gene matches: 27. The germline CDR1 and CDR2 sequences are SGHNT and YYREEE (reference sequence).

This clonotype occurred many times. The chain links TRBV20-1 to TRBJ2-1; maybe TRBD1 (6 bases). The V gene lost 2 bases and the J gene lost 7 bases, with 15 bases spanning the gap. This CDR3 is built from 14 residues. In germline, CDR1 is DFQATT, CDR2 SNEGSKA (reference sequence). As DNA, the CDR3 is TGCAGTGCTAGACTACAGGGAGTGGTAAATGAGCAGTTCTTC. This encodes CSARLQGVVNEQFF.

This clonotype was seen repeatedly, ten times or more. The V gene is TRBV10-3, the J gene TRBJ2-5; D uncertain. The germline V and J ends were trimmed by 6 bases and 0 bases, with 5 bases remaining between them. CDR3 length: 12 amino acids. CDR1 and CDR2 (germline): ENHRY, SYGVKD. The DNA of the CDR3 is TGTGCCATCAGCCGAAACCAAGAGACCCAGTACTTC. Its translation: CAISRNQETQYF.

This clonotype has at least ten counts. The CDR3 coding sequence is TGTGCCAGCAGCCGTAACTGGGTACGAGGGGAGACCCAGTACTTC. Its translation: CASSRNWVRGETQYF. The chain links TRBV14 to TRBJ2-5, with D maybe TRBD2 (5 bases). The CDR3 contains 15 residues. Germline V CDR1 and CDR2: SGHDN, FVKESK. Trimming stripped 4 bases from V and 5 bases from J, with 17 bases between.

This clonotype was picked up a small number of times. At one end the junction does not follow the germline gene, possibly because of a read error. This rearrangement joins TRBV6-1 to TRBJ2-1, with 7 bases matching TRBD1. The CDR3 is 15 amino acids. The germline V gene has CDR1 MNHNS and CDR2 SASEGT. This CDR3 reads CANSERRDRPNEQFF. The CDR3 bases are TGTGCCAACAGTGAGAGAAGGGACAGACCCAATGAGCAGTTCTTC.

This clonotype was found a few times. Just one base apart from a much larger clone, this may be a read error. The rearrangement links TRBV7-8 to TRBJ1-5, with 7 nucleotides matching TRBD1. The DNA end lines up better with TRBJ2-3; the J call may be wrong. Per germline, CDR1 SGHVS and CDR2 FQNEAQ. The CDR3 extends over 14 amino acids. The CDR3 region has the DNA TGTGCCAGCAGCTTAGACAGGGGCAATCAGCCCCAGTATTTT. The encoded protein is CASSLDRGNQPQYF.

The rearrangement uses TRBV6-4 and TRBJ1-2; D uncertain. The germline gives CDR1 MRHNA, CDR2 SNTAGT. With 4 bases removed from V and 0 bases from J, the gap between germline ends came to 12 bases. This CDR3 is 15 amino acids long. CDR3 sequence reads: CASSAFDGTNYGYTF. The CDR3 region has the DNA TGTGCCAGCAGTGCGTTCGACGGAACTAACTATGGCTACACCTTC.

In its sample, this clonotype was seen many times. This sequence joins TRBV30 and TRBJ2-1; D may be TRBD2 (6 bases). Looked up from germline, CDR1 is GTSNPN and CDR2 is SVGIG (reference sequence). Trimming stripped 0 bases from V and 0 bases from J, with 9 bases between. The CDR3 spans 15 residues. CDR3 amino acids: CAWSVGGASYNEQFF. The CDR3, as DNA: TGTGCCTGGAGTGTTGGCGGGGCCTCCTACAATGAGCAGTTCTTC.

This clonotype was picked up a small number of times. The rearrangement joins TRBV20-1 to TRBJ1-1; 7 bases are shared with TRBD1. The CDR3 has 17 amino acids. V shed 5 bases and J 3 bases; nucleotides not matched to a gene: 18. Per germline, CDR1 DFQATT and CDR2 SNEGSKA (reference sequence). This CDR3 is CSAPPPPTGAGYTEAFF. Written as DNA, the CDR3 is TGCAGTGCTCCACCACCGCCAACAGGGGCTGGGTACACTGAAGCTTTCTTT.

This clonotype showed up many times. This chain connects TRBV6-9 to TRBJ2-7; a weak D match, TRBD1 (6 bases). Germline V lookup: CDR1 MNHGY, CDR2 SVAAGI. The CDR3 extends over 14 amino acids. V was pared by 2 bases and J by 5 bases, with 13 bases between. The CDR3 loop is CASSYLSGEHEQYF. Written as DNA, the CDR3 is TGTGCCAGCAGTTATCTCTCAGGGGAACACGAGCAGTACTTC.

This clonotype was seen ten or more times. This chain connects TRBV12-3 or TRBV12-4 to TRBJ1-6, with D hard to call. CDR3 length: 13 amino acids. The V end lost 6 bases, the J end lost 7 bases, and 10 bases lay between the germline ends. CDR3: CASSLNSNSPLHF. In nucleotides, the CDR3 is TGTGCCAGCAGCTTGAACAGCAATTCACCCCTCCACTTT.

The CDR3 loop reads CASSSILEHEQFF. The CDR3 bases are TGCGCCAGCAGTTCCATCCTAGAACATGAGCAGTTCTTC. The chain couples TRBV10-1 to TRBJ2-1; D call uncertain. CDR3 size: 13 residues. The ends were cut back, 5 bases at V and 8 bases at J, with 13 bases in the middle. Looked up from germline, CDR1 is WNHNN and CDR2 is SYGVQD (reference sequence).

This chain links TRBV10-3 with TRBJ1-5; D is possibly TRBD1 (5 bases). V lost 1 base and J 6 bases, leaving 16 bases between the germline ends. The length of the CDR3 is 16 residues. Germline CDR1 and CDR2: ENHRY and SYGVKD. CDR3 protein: CAISEFGRTTGQPQHF. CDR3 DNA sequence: TGTGCCATCAGTGAGTTCGGACGCACCACAGGTCAGCCCCAGCATTTT.

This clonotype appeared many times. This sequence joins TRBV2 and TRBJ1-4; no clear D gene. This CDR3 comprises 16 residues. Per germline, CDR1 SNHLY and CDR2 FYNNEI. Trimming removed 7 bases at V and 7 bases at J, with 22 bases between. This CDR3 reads CASTETRLGLSEKLFF. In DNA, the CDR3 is TGTGCCAGCACCGAAACGCGGCTGGGCCTTTCTGAAAAACTGTTTTTT.

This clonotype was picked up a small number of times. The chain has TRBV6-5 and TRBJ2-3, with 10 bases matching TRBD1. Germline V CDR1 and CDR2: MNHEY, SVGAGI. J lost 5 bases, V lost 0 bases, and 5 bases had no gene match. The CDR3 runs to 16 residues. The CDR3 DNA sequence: TGTGCCAGCAGTTACTCGTTGGGACAGGGGAGAGATACGCAGTATTTT. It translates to CASSYSLGQGRDTQYF.

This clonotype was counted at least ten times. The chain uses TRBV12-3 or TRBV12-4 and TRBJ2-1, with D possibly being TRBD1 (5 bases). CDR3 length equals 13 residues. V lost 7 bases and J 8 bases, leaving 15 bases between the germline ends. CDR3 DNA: TGTGCCAGCATCTCCCCCTTGGGGCATGAGCAGTTCTTC. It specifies CASISPLGHEQFF.

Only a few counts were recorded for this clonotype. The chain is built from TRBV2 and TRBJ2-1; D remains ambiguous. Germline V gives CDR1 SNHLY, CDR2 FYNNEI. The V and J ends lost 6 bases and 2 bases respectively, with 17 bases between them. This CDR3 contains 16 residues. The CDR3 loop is CASSDNAQLTYNEQFF. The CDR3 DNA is TGTGCCAGCAGCGACAATGCACAGTTAACCTACAATGAGCAGTTCTTC.

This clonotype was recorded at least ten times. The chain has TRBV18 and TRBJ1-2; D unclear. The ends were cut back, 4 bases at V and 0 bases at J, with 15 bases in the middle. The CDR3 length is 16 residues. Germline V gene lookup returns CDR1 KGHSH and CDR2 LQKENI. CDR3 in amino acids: CASSQEQQRANYGYTF. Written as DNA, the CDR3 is TGTGCCAGCTCACAAGAGCAGCAGAGAGCTAACTATGGCTACACCTTC.

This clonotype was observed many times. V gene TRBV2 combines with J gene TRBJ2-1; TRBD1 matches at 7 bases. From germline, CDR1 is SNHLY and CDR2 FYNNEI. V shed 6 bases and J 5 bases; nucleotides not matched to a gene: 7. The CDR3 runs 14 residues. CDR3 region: CASRRTGSDNEQFF. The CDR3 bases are TGTGCCAGCAGGAGGACAGGATCGGACAATGAGCAGTTCTTC. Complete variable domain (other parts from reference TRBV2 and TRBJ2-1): EPEVTQTPSHQVTQMGQEVILRCVPISNHLYFYWYRQILGQKVEFLVSFYNNEISEKSEIFDDQFSVERPDGSNFTLKIRSTKLEDSAMYFCASRRTGSDNEQFFGPGTRLTVL.

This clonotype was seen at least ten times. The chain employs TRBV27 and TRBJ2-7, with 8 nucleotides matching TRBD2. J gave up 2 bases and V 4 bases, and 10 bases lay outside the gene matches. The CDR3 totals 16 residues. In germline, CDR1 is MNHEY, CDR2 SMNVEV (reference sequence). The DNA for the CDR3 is TGTGCCAGCAGTTACTCGGGGGGGGCGCTGGCCTACGAGCAGTACTTC. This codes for CASSYSGGALAYEQYF.

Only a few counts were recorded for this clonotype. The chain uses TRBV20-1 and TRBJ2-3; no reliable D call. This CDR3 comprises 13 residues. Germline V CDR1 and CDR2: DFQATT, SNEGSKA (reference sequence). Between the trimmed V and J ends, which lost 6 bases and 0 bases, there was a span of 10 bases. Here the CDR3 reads CSAAQLSTDTQYF. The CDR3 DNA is TGCAGTGCCGCCCAACTTAGCACAGATACGCAGTATTTT.

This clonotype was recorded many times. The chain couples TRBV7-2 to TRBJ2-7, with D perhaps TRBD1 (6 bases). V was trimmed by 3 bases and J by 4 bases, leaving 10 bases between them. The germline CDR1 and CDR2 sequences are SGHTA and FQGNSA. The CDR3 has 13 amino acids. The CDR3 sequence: CASSFRTDYEQYF. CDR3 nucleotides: TGTGCCAGCAGCTTCAGGACAGATTACGAGCAGTACTTC.